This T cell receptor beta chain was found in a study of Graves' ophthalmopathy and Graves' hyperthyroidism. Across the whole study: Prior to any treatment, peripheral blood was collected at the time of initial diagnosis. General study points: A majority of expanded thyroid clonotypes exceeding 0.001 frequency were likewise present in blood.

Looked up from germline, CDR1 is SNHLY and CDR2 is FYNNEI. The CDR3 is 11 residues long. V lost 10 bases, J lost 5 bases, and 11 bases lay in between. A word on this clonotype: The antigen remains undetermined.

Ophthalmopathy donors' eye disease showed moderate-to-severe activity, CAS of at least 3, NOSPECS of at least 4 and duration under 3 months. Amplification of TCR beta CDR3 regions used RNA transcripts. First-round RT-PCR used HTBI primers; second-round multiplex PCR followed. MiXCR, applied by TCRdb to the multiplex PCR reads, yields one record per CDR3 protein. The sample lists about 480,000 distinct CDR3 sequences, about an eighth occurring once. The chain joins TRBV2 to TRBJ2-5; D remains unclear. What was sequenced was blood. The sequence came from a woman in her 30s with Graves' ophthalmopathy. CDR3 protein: CANEAQETQYF. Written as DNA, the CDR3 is TGTGCCAACGAGGCTCAGGAGACCCAGTACTTC.